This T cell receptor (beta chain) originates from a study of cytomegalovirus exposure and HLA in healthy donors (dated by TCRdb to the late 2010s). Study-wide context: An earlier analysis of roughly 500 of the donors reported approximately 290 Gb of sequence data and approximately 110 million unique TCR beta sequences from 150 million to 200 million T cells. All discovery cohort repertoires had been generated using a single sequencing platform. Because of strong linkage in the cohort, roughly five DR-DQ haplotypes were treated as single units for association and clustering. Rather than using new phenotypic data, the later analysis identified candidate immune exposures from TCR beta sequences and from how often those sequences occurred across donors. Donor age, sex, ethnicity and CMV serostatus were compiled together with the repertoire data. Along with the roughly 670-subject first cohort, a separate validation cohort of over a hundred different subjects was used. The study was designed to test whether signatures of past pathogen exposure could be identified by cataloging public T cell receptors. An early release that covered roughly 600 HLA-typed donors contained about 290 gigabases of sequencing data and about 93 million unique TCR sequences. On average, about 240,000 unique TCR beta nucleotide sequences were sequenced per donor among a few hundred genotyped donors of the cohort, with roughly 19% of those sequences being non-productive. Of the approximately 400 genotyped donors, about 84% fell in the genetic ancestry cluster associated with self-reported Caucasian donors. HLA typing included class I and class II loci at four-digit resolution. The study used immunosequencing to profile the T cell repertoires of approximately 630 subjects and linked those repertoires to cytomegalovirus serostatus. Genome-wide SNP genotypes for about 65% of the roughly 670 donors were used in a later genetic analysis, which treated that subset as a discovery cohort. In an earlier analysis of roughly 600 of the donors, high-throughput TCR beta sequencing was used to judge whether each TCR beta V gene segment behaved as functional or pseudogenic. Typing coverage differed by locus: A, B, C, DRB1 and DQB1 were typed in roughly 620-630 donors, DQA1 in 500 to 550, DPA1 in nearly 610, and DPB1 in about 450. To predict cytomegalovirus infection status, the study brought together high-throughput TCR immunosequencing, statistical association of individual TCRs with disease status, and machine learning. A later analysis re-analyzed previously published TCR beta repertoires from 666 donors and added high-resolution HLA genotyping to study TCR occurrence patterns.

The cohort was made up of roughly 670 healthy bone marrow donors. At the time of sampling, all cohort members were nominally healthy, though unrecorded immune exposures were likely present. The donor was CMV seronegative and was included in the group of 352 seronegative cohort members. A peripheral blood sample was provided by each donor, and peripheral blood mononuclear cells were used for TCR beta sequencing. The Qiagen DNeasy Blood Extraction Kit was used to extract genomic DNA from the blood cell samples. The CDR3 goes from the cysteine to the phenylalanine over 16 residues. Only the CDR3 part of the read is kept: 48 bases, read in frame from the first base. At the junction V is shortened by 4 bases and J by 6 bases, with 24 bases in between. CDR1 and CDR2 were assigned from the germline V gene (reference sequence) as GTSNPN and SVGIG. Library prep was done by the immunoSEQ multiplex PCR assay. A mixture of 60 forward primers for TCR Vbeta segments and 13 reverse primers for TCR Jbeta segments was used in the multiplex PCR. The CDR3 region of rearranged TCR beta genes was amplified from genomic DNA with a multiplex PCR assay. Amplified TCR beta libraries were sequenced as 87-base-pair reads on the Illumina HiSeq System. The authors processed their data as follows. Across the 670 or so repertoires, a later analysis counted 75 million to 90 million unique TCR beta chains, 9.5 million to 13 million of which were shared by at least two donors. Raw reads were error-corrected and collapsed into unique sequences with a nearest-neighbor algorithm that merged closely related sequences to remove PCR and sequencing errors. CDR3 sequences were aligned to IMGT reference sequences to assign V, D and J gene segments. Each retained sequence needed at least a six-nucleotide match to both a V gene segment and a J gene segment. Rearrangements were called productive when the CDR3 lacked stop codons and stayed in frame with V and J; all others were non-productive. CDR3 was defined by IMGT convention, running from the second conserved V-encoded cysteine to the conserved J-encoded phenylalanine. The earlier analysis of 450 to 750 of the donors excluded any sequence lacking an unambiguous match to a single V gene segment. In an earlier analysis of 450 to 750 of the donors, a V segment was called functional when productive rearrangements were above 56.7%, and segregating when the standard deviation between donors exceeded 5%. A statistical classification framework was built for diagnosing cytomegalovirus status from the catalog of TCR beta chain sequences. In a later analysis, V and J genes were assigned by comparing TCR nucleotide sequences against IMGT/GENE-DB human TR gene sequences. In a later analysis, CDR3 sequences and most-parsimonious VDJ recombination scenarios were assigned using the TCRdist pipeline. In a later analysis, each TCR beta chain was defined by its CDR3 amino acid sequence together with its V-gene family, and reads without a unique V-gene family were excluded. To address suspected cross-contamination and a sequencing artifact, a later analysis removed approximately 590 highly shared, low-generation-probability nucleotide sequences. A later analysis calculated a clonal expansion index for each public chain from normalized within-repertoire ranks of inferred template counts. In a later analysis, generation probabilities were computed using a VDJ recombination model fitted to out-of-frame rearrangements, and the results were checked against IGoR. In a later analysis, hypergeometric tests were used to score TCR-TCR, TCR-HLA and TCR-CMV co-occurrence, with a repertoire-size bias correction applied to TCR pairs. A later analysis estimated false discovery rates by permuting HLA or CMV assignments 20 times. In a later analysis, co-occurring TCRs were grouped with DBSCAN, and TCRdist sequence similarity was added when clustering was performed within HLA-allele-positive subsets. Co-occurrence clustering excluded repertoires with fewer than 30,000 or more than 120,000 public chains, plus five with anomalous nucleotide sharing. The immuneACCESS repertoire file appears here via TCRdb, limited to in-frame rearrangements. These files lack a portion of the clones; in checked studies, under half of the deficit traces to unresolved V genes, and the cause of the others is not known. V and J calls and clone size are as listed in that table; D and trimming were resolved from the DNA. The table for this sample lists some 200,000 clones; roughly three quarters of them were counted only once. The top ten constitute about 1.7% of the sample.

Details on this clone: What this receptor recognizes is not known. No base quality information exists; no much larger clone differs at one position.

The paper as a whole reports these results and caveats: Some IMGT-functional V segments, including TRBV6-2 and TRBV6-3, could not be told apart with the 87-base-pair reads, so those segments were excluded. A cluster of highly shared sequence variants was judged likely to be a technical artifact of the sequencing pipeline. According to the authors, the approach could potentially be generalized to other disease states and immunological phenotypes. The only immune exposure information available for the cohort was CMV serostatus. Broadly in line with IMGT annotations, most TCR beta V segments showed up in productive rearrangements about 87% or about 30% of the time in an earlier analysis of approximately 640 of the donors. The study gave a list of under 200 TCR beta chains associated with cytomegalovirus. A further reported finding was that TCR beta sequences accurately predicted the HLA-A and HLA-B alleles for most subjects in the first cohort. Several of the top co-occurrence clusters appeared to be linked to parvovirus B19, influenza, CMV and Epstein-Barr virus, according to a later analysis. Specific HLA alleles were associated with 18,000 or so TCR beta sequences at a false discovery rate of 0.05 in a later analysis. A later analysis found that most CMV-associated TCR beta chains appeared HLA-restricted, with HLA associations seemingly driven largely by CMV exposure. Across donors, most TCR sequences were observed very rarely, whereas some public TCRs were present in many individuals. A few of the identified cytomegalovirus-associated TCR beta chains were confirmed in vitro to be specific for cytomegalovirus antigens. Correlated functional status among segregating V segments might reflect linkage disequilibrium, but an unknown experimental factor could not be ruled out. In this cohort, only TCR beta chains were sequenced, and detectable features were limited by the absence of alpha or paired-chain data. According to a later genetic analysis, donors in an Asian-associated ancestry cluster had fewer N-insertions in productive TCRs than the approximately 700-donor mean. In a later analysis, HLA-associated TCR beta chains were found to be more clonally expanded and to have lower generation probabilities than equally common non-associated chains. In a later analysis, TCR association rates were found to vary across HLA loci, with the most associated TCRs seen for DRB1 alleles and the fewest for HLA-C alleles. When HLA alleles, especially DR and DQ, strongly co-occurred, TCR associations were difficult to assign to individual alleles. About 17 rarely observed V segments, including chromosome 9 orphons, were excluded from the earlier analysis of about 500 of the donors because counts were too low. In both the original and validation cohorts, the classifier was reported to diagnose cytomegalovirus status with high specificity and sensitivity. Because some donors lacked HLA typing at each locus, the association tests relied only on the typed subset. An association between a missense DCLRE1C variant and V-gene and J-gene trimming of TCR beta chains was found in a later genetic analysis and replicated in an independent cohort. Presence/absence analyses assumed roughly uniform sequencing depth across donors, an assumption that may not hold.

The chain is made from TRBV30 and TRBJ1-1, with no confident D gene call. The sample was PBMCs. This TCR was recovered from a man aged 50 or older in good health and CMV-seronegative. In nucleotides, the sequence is TGTGCCTGGACCCCCTGGGAGGGCAGCTTAACGTCTGAAGCTTTCTTT. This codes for CAWTPWEGSLTSEAFF.